This T cell receptor (beta chain) derives from a study of shared clonotypes between healthy human individuals. General observations from the study: Despite large depth, rarefaction showed incomplete sorted-subset sequencing. Naive subsets tended to show greater estimated richness than memory subsets.

The assay used deep level. Sorted-subset replicate PCR reactions contained roughly 200 ng DNA, corresponding to approximately 30,000 T cell genomes. The table came from immunoSEQ multiplex PCR; TCRdb's copy has only in-frame clones and leaves some out. This sample has about 1 million clones, with around 76% found just once. Of note for this clone: The antigen remains undetermined.

The CDR3 has 16 residues. Germline V CDR1 and CDR2: SEHNR, FQNEAQ (reference sequence). V was clipped by 0 bases and J by 6 bases; unmatched bases: 6. Sequenced sample: memory CD4+ T cells sorted from blood. The subset here: CD45RA-negative fraction. The receptor's source is a young man in good health. The V call is TRBV7-9, the J call TRBJ2-1; TRBD2 matches 9 bases. CDR3 sequence (DNA): TGTGCCAGCAGCTTAGCTGGGCTAGCGGGGATCAATGAGCAGTTCTTC. Amino acid sequence: CASSLAGLAGINEQFF.